This TCR beta chain appears in the sequencing data of a study of T-cell reconstitution after alpha-beta-depleted transplantation in children. The CDR3 is 13 residues long. Trimming removed 2 bases from V and 8 bases from J, with 10 bases in between. The germline V gene has CDR1 MNHEY and CDR2 SMNVEV (reference sequence). During its preparation, the TCRbeta library received unique molecular identifiers. TCRdb called the PCR reads again in MiXCR, with one record for every CDR3 protein. This table has around 700,000 distinct CDR3 sequences, under 15% appearing once. This clonotype was detected many times.

Here the sequenced sample was PBMCs, taken before TCRalphabeta/CD19-depleted stem cell transplant. The receptor was isolated from a girl aged 2 to 10 with congenital amegakaryocytic thrombocytopenia, due to receive a stem cell transplant. This chain uses TRBV27 with TRBJ2-1; D might be TRBD2 (5 bases). CDR3 residues: CASSLRRTDEQFF. In nucleotides, the CDR3 is TGTGCCAGCAGTTTAAGGAGGACTGATGAGCAGTTCTTC.